This T cell receptor beta chain was observed in a study of cytomegalovirus exposure and HLA in healthy donors. Study summary: The 500 to 750 first-cohort repertoires and the 95 to 150 validation repertoires shared the same platform, a later analysis reported.

Only in-frame clones appear in the TCRdb table, and some are missing; sequencing was by immunoSEQ multiplex PCR. Of about 130,000 clones in the sample, around nine tenths were seen once. In regard to this clone: What it binds is unknown.

Study-level results: The classifier reportedly diagnosed cytomegalovirus status with high specificity and sensitivity. A few CMV-associated chains were confirmed in vitro to be specific for CMV antigens. Researchers counted 180 or so TCR beta chains as cytomegalovirus-associated.

The V gene's germline CDR1 is SNHLY and CDR2 FYNNEI. The CDR3 covers 12 residues. V lost 5 bases, J lost 5 bases, and 2 bases stayed unmatched. This receptor was identified in a man in his thirties or forties in good health and CMV-seronegative. The chain employs TRBV2 and TRBJ2-7; 8 bases line up with TRBD1. The source material was PBMCs. This CDR3 is CASSTTGDEQYF. The CDR3 DNA follows: TGTGCCAGCAGTACGACAGGGGACGAGCAGTACTTC. The full variable domain, in which reference TRBV2 and TRBJ2-7 provide the parts outside the CDR3, is EPEVTQTPSHQVTQMGQEVILRCVPISNHLYFYWYRQILGQKVEFLVSFYNNEISEKSEIFDDQFSVERPDGSNFTLKIRSTKLEDSAMYFCASSTTGDEQYFGPGTRLTVT.